The T cell receptor (beta chain) under discussion was sequenced for a study of blood T cell repertoires in COVID-19 (dated by TCRdb to the early 2020s). About the investigation overall: Collaborator samples came from the United States, Italy and Spain and covered acute and convalescent phases of COVID-19. The samples were drawn from two sources: the first 160 participants of the ongoing ImmuneRACE study, and 1,200 or so subjects contributed by 6 global collaborators. Where available, HLA class I and class II types were obtained from metadata supplied by the sample provider rather than from assay-based typing. Sample metadata almost always included a de-identified subject ID, COVID-19 status, age in years and sex. The material from the prospective study consisted of cDNA or gDNA derived from T cells, B-cell-depleted T cells, or PBMCs. The dataset comprised deeply sampled blood TCRbeta repertoires from subjects exposed to, actively infected with, or recovered from COVID-19. The repertoires were released in a freely available public database meant as a resource for research on the immune response to SARS-CoV-2.

Regarding this clone: Its antigen is not yet known. No base quality information exists; no much larger clone differs at one position.

From its cysteine to its phenylalanine, the CDR3 spans 16 amino acids. Only CDR3 DNA is held: 48 bases, read in frame from base 1. The germline V gene yields MDHEN for CDR1 and SYDVKM for CDR2. Trimming removed 5 bases from V and 2 bases from J; the gene matches leave 8 bases unexplained. Each collaborating institution followed its own protocols to collect whole blood in K2EDTA tubes. For TCRbeta analysis, collaborators shipped samples in one of three forms: frozen whole blood, isolated PBMCs, or DNA extracted from either of those sample types. Broader findings and caveats from the paper: The amount of clinical and demographic metadata varied by source and participant and was provided uncurated.

TCRbeta CDR3 regions were amplified from genomic DNA using the immunoSEQ Assay, a bias-controlled multiplex PCR. Per the original workflow: The number of nucleated cells in each sample was estimated from the amplification of reference gene primers within the assay. To quantify the absolute abundance of each unique TCRbeta CDR3 rearrangement, sequence reads were collapsed and filtered. For each sample, productive Simpson clonality was calculated as the square root of Simpson's diversity index across productive rearrangements. TCRdb stores this immuneACCESS table with in-frame sequences only. Part of the clones is absent; in the studies checked, under half of the shortfall reflects unresolved V genes, and no reason is known for the rest. D and trimming were read from the DNA, whereas the V and J calls and clone size are those reported in that table. The sample table shows 35,000 to 45,000 clones, and 87% are seen once. Of the sample, 20% falls within the top ten clones.

The chain was built from TRBV28 and TRBJ1-3, with 8 bases matching TRBD1. Specimen: peripheral blood. The TCR was taken from a man aged 55 to 70 with acute or convalescent COVID-19. The CDR3 here reads CASSQPGGVPGNTIYF. In nucleotide form, the sequence is TGTGCCAGCAGTCAACCAGGGGGCGTCCCTGGAAACACCATATATTTT.